Described below is a single T cell receptor beta chain sequence and its context. Its antigen is undetermined. Sequencing was performed with immunoSEQ multiplex PCR; in TCRdb, only in-frame clones are kept and a portion is missing. Of 100,000 to 150,000 clones listed, less than 95% are singletons. The data are from a study of T cell responses to AZD1222 COVID-19 vaccine. Broader study findings: Every sample of the repertoires postdated the peak T cell response.

The CDR3 runs to 13 residues. Germline V CDR1 and CDR2: MNHEY, SVGEGT. V shed 2 bases and J shed 5 bases, with 9 bases lying between them. The chain joins TRBV6-2 or TRBV6-3 to TRBJ1-2; D gene uncertain. The sequenced sample was peripheral blood, obtained on day 0 of AZD1222 vaccination. This TCR was sampled from an adult in good health. CDR3 bases: TGTGCCAGCAGTTACGTGACACCATATGGCTACACCTTC. Its protein is CASSYVTPYGYTF.